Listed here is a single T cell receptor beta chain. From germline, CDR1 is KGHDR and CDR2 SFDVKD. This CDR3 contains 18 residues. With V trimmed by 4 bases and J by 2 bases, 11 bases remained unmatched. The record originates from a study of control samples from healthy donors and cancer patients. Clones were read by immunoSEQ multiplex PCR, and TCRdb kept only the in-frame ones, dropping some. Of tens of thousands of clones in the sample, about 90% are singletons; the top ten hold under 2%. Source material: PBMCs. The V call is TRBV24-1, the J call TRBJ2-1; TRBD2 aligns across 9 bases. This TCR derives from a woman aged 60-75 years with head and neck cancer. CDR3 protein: CATSDPPMTSGPYNEQFF. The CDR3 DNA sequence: TGTGCCACCAGTGACCCCCCGATGACTAGCGGACCCTACAATGAGCAGTTCTTC.